This T cell receptor (beta chain) came from a study of T cell responses to AZD1222 COVID-19 vaccine. The study, taken as a whole, reports: Clonal diversity was possibly underestimated; the donors were predominantly white British and more often female. Following two doses of AZD1222, Spike-specific TCR breadth and depth rose. Just a handful of AZD1222 recipients were seropositive at baseline. No day 14 peak samples; only post-peak repertoires were characterized.

Sequencing used immunoSEQ multiplex PCR; TCRdb keeps in-frame clones, though not all of them. The sample lists 200,000 or so clones; roughly 91% were seen once. A word on this clone: Its cognate antigen is unknown.

Germline V CDR1 and CDR2: SGHRS, YFSETQ. V gave up 4 bases and J gave up 10 bases, with 17 bases separating them. The CDR3 is 13 residues long. V is TRBV5-1 and J is TRBJ1-2; D gene unclear. The source is an adult in good health. The sample was peripheral blood, taken on day 0 of MenACWY control vaccination. Here the CDR3 reads CASSVPGVEYYTF. CDR3 DNA sequence: TGCGCCAGCAGCGTCCCCGGAGTGGAATACTACACCTTC.